This T cell receptor beta chain was found in a study of blood T cell repertoires in COVID-19. Method: immunoSEQ multiplex PCR; TCRdb's copy keeps in-frame clones and lacks some. The table records around 58,000 clones, 88% of them present only once. Per germline, CDR1 MNHEY and CDR2 SMNVEV (reference sequence). The CDR3 runs 16 residues. Trimming left V 5 bases short and J 2 bases short, with 19 bases between. The sequenced sample was PBMCs or T cells enriched from blood (not recorded which). This sequence originates from a woman in her thirties or forties who had recovered from COVID-19. V gene TRBV27 combines with J gene TRBJ2-7, with D maybe TRBD1 (6 bases). This CDR3 reads CASSRRKTGPAYEQYF. The CDR3 DNA reads TGTGCCAGCAGTCGCCGGAAGACAGGTCCCGCCTACGAGCAGTACTTC.